This T cell receptor beta chain was obtained from a study of blood T cell repertoires in COVID-19. Study at large: Samples came from the United States, Italy and Spain, spanning acute and convalescent COVID-19.

The germline CDR1 and CDR2 sequences are SGHDN and FVKESK. V was pared by 4 bases and J by 3 bases, with 14 bases of the junction left unmatched. This CDR3 spans 18 amino acids. The authors' processing: From reference gene primer amplification, estimates of nucleated cell counts were derived. The table came from immunoSEQ multiplex PCR; TCRdb's copy has only in-frame clones and leaves some out. V, J and clone size reflect that table, while D and trimming were determined from the DNA. Of roughly 190,000 clones in the sample, about four fifths were seen once. This clone has more than one count but fewer than ten.

This sequence joins TRBV14 and TRBJ2-1; 8 positions agree with TRBD1. This clonotype was sampled from an older woman with COVID-19, enrolled during active disease. The sequencing sample was made of peripheral blood. The CDR3 nucleotides are TGTGCCAGCAGCCCATTGAAGGGGACAGGCCCCGGCTACAATGAGCAGTTCTTC. This codes for CASSPLKGTGPGYNEQFF.